These 7 T cell receptor beta chains were all obtained from the same sample, sequenced in a study of CD8+ T cells in alopecia areata. Extraction and reverse transcription of RNA yielded cDNA as the sequencing template. Clones were sequenced by immunoSEQ multiplex PCR, and TCRdb holds only the in-frame ones, with some missing. The sample has more than 95,000 clones; roughly two fifths are singletons. The sequencing input was CD4+ T cells sorted from blood. The receptors come from a human donor with alopecia areata.

The J gene is TRBJ1-1, the V gene TRBV6-1; D remains ambiguous. Deletions cut 5 bases from V and 4 bases from J, with 11 bases between. CDR3 length equals 13 residues. CDR1 MNHNS and CDR2 SASEGT come from the germline V gene. CDR3 region: CASSLVTGTEAFF. In nucleotides, the CDR3 is TGTGCCAGCAGTTTGGTGACGGGCACTGAAGCTTTCTTT.

The chain recombines TRBV9 with TRBJ1-2; TRBD1 might be the D (6 bases). Trimming pared 3 bases from V and 5 bases from J, leaving 17 bases between. Per the germline V gene, CDR1 is SGDLS and CDR2 is YYNGEE. The CDR3 runs to 15 residues. Written as DNA, the CDR3 is TGTGCCAGCAGCGGAGACGAATCAGGGGAGTATGGCTACACCTTC. Translation: CASSGDESGEYGYTF.

This clone was picked up a small number of times. The chain combines TRBV7-2 with TRBJ1-1; no definite D call. Trimming cost V 1 base and J 1 base, with 7 bases left between them. The CDR3 is 14 residues long. CDR1 SGHTA and CDR2 FQGNSA come from the germline V gene. CDR3 residues: CASSLGMGNTEAFF. CDR3 DNA: TGTGCCAGCAGCTTAGGAATGGGGAACACTGAAGCTTTCTTT.

There are a few counts of this clone. This rearrangement joins TRBV30 to TRBJ1-1; 7 bases align to TRBD1. This CDR3 has 14 amino acids. V was clipped by 2 bases and J by 3 bases; unmatched bases: 6. Germline CDR1 reads GTSNPN; CDR2 reads SVGIG (reference sequence). CDR3 DNA: TGTGCCTGGAGTCCAGGGACAGCTTACACTGAAGCTTTCTTT. This gives the protein CAWSPGTAYTEAFF. Combining the CDR3 with reference TRBV30 and TRBJ1-1 gives the whole variable domain SQTIHQWPATLVQPVGSPLSLECTVEGTSNPNLYWYRQAAGRGLQLLFYSVGIGQISSEVPQNLSASRPQDRQFILSSKKLLLSDSGFYLCAWSPGTAYTEAFFGQGTRLTVV.

This clone was observed a handful of times. The chain has TRBV29-1 and TRBJ2-5, with D perhaps TRBD2 (6 bases). The germline V and J ends were trimmed by 6 bases and 5 bases, with 19 bases remaining between them. This CDR3 contains 14 residues. Germline V gene sequence: CDR1 SQVTM, CDR2 ANQGSEA. Written as DNA, the CDR3 is TGCAGCGTCCTCCCCGCGGAGGGAAGTGAGACCCAGTACTTC. Translating gives CSVLPAEGSETQYF.

V gene TRBV29-1 combines with J gene TRBJ2-5; 10 bases are a match to TRBD1. Per the germline V gene, CDR1 is SQVTM and CDR2 is ANQGSEA. The CDR3 has 15 residues. With V trimmed by 4 bases and J by 6 bases, 11 bases remained unmatched. Here the CDR3 DNA reads TGCAGCGTTGTAAGGGACAGGGGTGGTCTTCAGACCCAGTACTTC. Protein sequence: CSVVRDRGGLQTQYF.

This clone has more than one count but fewer than ten. The rearrangement links TRBV27 to TRBJ2-1, with D possibly TRBD2 on 5 matching bases. V lost 4 bases to trimming and J lost 8 bases, with 18 bases between them. Germline loops: CDR1 MNHEY, CDR2 SMNVEV (reference sequence). The CDR3 is 15 amino acids. CDR3 in amino acids: CASSSTRTGFDEQFF. The CDR3 DNA sequence: TGTGCCAGCAGTTCAACTAGGACCGGGTTCGATGAGCAGTTCTTC.